A selection of T cell receptor beta chains follows, all from one sample in a study of CD8 T cells in ankylosing spondylitis. TCRdb recomputed calls from the 5' RACE reads with MiXCR, one row per CDR3 protein. There are around 230,000 distinct CDR3 sequences in the sample; around 8% occur only once, and 4.8% lies in the top ten. Source material: blood, either unsorted or a sorted T cell fraction (not recorded which). These receptors originate from a female donor with ankylosing spondylitis or in good health (not recorded which). Each CDR3 is given with its conserved first and last residue. A D gene is named only where the DNA matches it firmly. Size is omitted from some rows. Given values are once, few, many or a class for expanded clones.

J: TRBJ1-5; V: TRBV20-1; D: TRBD1; size: many; CDR3: CSALADRVGQPQHF; DNA: TGCAGTGCTCTGGCGGACAGGGTTGGCCAGCCCCAGCATTTT
J: TRBJ2-7; V: TRBV4-3; D: .; size: many; CDR3: CASSQTVRDEQYF; DNA: TGCGCCAGCAGCCAAACGGTCAGGGACGAGCAGTACTTC
J: TRBJ2-3; V: TRBV11-2; D: .; size: few; CDR3: CASSFLGPGGTDTQYF; DNA: TGTGCCAGCAGCTTCTTGGGACCAGGGGGCACAGATACGCAGTATTTT
J: TRBJ2-2; V: TRBV11-2; D: .; size: .; CDR3: CASSSGPRGGELFF; DNA: TGTGCCAGCAGCTCCGGGCCCCGGGGCGGGGAGCTGTTTTTT
J: TRBJ2-1; V: TRBV2; D: TRBD2; size: .; CDR3: CACWPGTSGSSGNNEQFF; DNA: TGTGCCTGCTGGCCCGGGACTAGCGGGAGTTCGGGGAACAATGAGCAGTTCTTC
J: TRBJ2-3; V: TRBV4-3; D: .; size: many; CDR3: CASSQEGGGVTDTQYF; DNA: TGCGCCAGCAGCCAAGAGGGAGGGGGAGTAACCGATACGCAGTATTTT
J: TRBJ2-1; V: TRBV20-1; D: .; size: many; CDR3: CSAIGGGSSHNEQFF; DNA: TGCAGTGCAATAGGGGGCGGGAGCTCCCACAATGAGCAGTTCTTC
J: TRBJ1-2; V: TRBV7-2; D: .; size: .; CDR3: CASSLEQGNYGYTF; DNA: TGTGCCAGCAGCTTAGAACAGGGTAACTATGGCTACACCTTC
J: TRBJ2-1; V: TRBV9; D: .; size: many; CDR3: CASKPPGSGETNEQFF; DNA: TGTGCCAGCAAGCCCCCTGGTAGCGGAGAAACGAATGAGCAGTTCTTC
J: TRBJ2-1; V: TRBV20-1; D: TRBD2; size: many; CDR3: CSARRDYSFNNEQFF; DNA: TGCAGTGCTAGGAGGGACTATTCGTTCAACAATGAGCAGTTCTTC
J: TRBJ2-1; V: TRBV19; D: TRBD2; size: many; CDR3: CASSLRTSGSDEQFF; DNA: TGTGCCAGTAGTCTACGGACTAGCGGGAGTGATGAGCAGTTCTTC
J: TRBJ1-2; V: TRBV5-5; D: .; size: many; CDR3: CASSLEATSVNYGYTF; DNA: TGTGCCAGCAGCTTGGAAGCGACCTCGGTCAACTATGGCTACACCTTC
J: TRBJ1-2; V: TRBV29-1; D: .; size: many; CDR3: CSVGTPNYGYTF; DNA: TGCAGCGTGGGGACACCCAACTATGGCTACACCTTC
J: TRBJ1-3; V: TRBV6-1; D: .; size: many; CDR3: CASRATAYSGNTIYF; DNA: TGTGCCAGCAGAGCGACGGCGTACTCTGGAAACACCATATATTTT
J: TRBJ2-6; V: TRBV6-2/TRBV6-3; D: TRBD1; size: .; CDR3: CASSYSGTGTSYQRSLSGANVLTF; DNA: TGTGCCAGCAGTTACTCTGGGACAGGGACATCCTACCAGCGTTCCCTCTCTGGGGCCAACGTCCTGACTTTC
J: TRBJ2-1; V: TRBV6-2/TRBV6-3; D: TRBD2; size: .; CDR3: CASRPGTSSRNEQFF; DNA: TGTGCCAGCAGACCGGGGACTAGCAGCAGGAATGAGCAGTTCTTC
J: TRBJ2-3; V: TRBV20-1; D: .; size: many; CDR3: CSARYGGGSTDTQYF; DNA: TGCAGTGCTAGGTATGGCGGAGGGAGCACAGATACGCAGTATTTT